These 2 T cell receptor beta chains were all obtained from the same sample, sequenced in a study of CD4 T cells in relation to SARS-CoV-2 and coronaviruses. The protocol was immunoSEQ multiplex PCR, while the TCRdb copy is restricted to in-frame clones and leaves out a portion. The sample records just over 35,000 clones, about 80% being singletons. Their target antigens are unknown. The specimen sequenced was naive CD4+ T cells from PBMCs, cultured in vitro. Documented subset: naive CD4+ T cells isolated by negative enrichment. These receptors were collected from an adult with COVID-19.

The J gene is TRBJ2-7, the V gene TRBV7-6; 12 nucleotides line up with TRBD2. The CDR3 totals 15 residues. V dropped 4 bases and J dropped 2; count of bases not matched to a gene: 3. Germline V gene lookup returns CDR1 SGHVS and CDR2 FNYEAQ. CDR3 nucleotide sequence: TGTGCCAGCAGCTACTGGACTAGCGGGACCTACGAGCAGTACTTC. This translates into CASSYWTSGTYEQYF.

This chain joins TRBV2 and TRBJ1-2; 8 bases are shared with TRBD1. The CDR3 has 14 residues. Unmatched junction bases numbered 12, after V lost 7 bases and J lost 8 bases. The germline V gene encodes CDR1 SNHLY and CDR2 FYNNEI. The CDR3 reads CASTWDRRPEGYTF. The DNA for the CDR3 is TGTGCCAGCACTTGGGACAGGCGGCCGGAAGGCTACACCTTC.